The entry below gives a single TCR beta chain sequence along with its context. This sample was taken from a study of shared clonotypes between healthy human individuals. The CDR3 spans 17 residues. CDR1 is LNHNV, CDR2 YYDKDF, per germline (reference sequence). Losses at the gene ends were 5 bases for V and 5 bases for J; bases not matched to a gene: 13. Adults of Caucasian background living in Nashville, Tennessee made up all donors. Sequencing used immunoSEQ multiplex PCR; TCRdb keeps in-frame clones, though not all of them. The sample shows over 850,000 clones, 78% of them seen only once. This sequence originates from a man between 18 and 35 years old in good health. Some clones in this sample may be carry-over from other donors' samples. Material for sequencing was memory CD4+ T cells from PBMCs. Described subset: CD45RA-negative fraction. The V call is TRBV15, the J call TRBJ1-1; 11 bases line up with TRBD1. CDR3 nucleotides: TGTGCCACCAGCCCGAAACCCGGACAGGGGGCGTGGACTGAAGCTTTCTTT. Amino acid sequence: CATSPKPGQGAWTEAFF.